This TCR beta chain is from a study of technical replicates of blood from a handful of donors. V was clipped by 2 bases and J by 3 bases, with 6 bases between them. Germline V CDR1 and CDR2: KGHSY, FQNENV. This CDR3 is 13 amino acids long. Measured with immunoSEQ multiplex PCR; TCRdb has only the in-frame clones, and not every one. Among around 83,000 clones listed, around 94% were seen once. Material for sequencing was T cells isolated from PBMCs. This receptor was taken from a human donor in good health. The chain recombines TRBV16 with TRBJ2-3; no clear D. The CDR3 region has the DNA TGTGCCAGCAGCCAAATCTTGACAGATACGCAGTATTTT. It translates to CASSQILTDTQYF.